Listed below are T cell receptor beta chains from one sample, sequenced in a study of T-cell memory formation after mild COVID-19. Each CDR3 protein gets one entry after TCRdb re-called the 5' RACE reads with MiXCR. The sample lists some 350,000 distinct CDR3 sequences, about 16% occurring once. What was sequenced was PBMCs or a T cell subset sorted from them (not recorded which). All receptors come from a man aged 18 to 29 who had mild COVID-19 (a few samples of this study predate the infection). Cell type and time point are not known. Both conserved end residues are part of each CDR3. Each record gives: V gene, J gene, clone size, D gene, CDR3 DNA, CDR3 protein. D genes are given only for firm matches. Not every row has a clone size; where given, it reads once, few, many or a size class.

>TRBV24-1|TRBJ1-2|-|-
TGTGCCACCGAGGACCCTTTCTATGGCTACACCTTC
CATEDPFYGYTF
>TRBV5-8|TRBJ2-7|few|TRBD1
TGTGCCAGCACCGAGGAGAGACAGGGCCGCTCCTACGAGCAGTACTTC
CASTEERQGRSYEQYF
>TRBV12-3/TRBV12-4|TRBJ1-2|-|-
TGTGCCAGCAGCAACTCTCAATATGGCTACACCTTC
CASSNSQYGYTF
>TRBV5-1|TRBJ2-7|-|TRBD2
TGCGCCAGCAGCTTAGGACTAGCGGGCCCAGGGGAGCAGTACTTC
CASSLGLAGPGEQYF
>TRBV12-3/TRBV12-4|TRBJ1-5|many|-
TGTGCCAGCAGTTTAAGTCAGCCCCAGCATTTT
CASSLSQPQHF
>TRBV12-3/TRBV12-4|TRBJ2-5|once|-
TGTGCCAGCAGCCGAGGGGTTAGGGAGACCCAGTACTTC
CASSRGVRETQYF
>TRBV7-9|TRBJ2-5|-|-
TGTGCCAGCAGCTTTACAGGGTCAGAGACCCAGTACTTC
CASSFTGSETQYF
>TRBV20-1|TRBJ2-7|-|-
TGCAGTGCTAGAGAAACCATTGCCACCTCCTACGAGCAGTACTTC
CSARETIATSYEQYF
>TRBV7-6|TRBJ1-1|many|-
TGTGCCAGCAGTCGGACATTGAACACTGAAGCTTTCTTT
CASSRTLNTEAFF
>TRBV11-2|TRBJ2-1|-|TRBD2
TGTGCCAGCAGCGAGGCGGGGGGAAACAATGAGCAGTTCTTC
CASSEAGGNNEQFF
>TRBV10-3|TRBJ2-1|few|TRBD2
TGTGCCATCAGTTCCGGGACTAGCGGGGGGGTTGAGCAGTTCTTC
CAISSGTSGGVEQFF
>TRBV28|TRBJ1-1|-|-
TGTGCCAGCATCAACGGGGGGGACGGAAGAGCTTTCTTT
CASINGGDGRAFF
>TRBV2|TRBJ2-3|-|-
TGTGCCAGCCATAGGGCGGGCGTCCGACCAGATACGCAGTATTTT
CASHRAGVRPDTQYF
>TRBV7-9|TRBJ2-5|-|TRBD2
TGTGCCAGCAGCCCCGGGACTAGCGTTCGAGAGACCCAGTACTTC
CASSPGTSVRETQYF
>TRBV29-1|TRBJ1-2|-|TRBD1
TGCGGGGGAGGGGGCACCTTCTATGGCTACACCTTC
CGGGGTFYGYTF
>TRBV30|TRBJ2-1|few|-
TGTGCCTGGAGTGAGAACAGGGAGACTGAGCAGTTCTTC
CAWSENRETEQFF
>TRBV28|TRBJ2-3|few|-
TGTGCCAGCAGCCCACGTGGGGGGGCGGCAGATACGCAGTATTTT
CASSPRGGAADTQYF
>TRBV25-1|TRBJ2-2|few|-
TGTGCCAGCAGTGACGGGGGACCCAACACCGGGGAGCTGTTTTTT
CASSDGGPNTGELFF
>TRBV20-1|TRBJ1-1|-|-
TGCAGTGCTAGTTTCCGTGACGCTGAAGCTTTCTTT
CSASFRDAEAFF
>TRBV18|TRBJ1-1|many|-
TGTGCCAGCTCACCGAACTTCCCGAACACTGAAGCTTTCTTT
CASSPNFPNTEAFF
>TRBV7-2|TRBJ2-7|many|TRBD2
TGTGCCAGCAGCTTCGGGCGGGGGTACCACGAGCAGTACTTC
CASSFGRGYHEQYF
>TRBV7-3|TRBJ2-7|-|-
TGTGCCAGCAGCTACAATCACGGAAGGAGCTACGAGCAGTACTTC
CASSYNHGRSYEQYF
>TRBV5-1|TRBJ2-1|-|TRBD2
TGCGCCAGCAGCCCACAGACTAGCGGGGGGGCCTACGATCCGTTCTTC
CASSPQTSGGAYDPFF
>TRBV7-2|TRBJ1-2|-|-
TGTGCCAGCAGCTCGACGGGGGCTGGCTATGGCTACACCTTC
CASSSTGAGYGYTF
>TRBV27|TRBJ2-6|-|-
TGTGCCAGCAGTTTAATAGCCGGGACCGGGGCCAACGTCCTGACTTTC
CASSLIAGTGANVLTF
>TRBV11-2|TRBJ1-1|-|-
TGTGCCAGCAGCATCAGGCACACTGAAGCTTTCTTT
CASSIRHTEAFF
>TRBV12-3/TRBV12-4|TRBJ2-5|many|TRBD2
TGTGCCAGTGGGACTAGCGGGGTCCAAGAGACCCAGTACTTC
CASGTSGVQETQYF
>TRBV5-1|TRBJ2-7|many|-
TGCGCCAGCAGCTTGGAGGGAACCTACGAGCAGTACTTC
CASSLEGTYEQYF
>TRBV20-1|TRBJ2-1|few|-
TGCAGTGCTAGGCCCGGATTCCACAATGAGCAGTTCTTC
CSARPGFHNEQFF
>TRBV5-8|TRBJ1-1|-|-
TGTGCCAGCAGCTTCGGGATGGGTAGCACTGAAGCTTTCTTT
CASSFGMGSTEAFF
>TRBV4-3|TRBJ2-3|-|TRBD1
TGCGCCAGCAGCCGAACTCCGGGGACAGGGTCAGATACGCAGTATTTT
CASSRTPGTGSDTQYF
>TRBV7-2|TRBJ2-7|-|-
TGTGCCAGCAGCTTGTTACAATCGCGACCGCTGAAGCAGTACTTC
CASSLLQSRPLKQYF
>TRBV11-2|TRBJ2-7|many|-
TGTGCCAGCAGCTCAGGACACCCACGGGACGAGCAGTACTTC
CASSSGHPRDEQYF
>TRBV5-1|TRBJ1-2|-|-
TGCGCCAGCAGCAACCGGGGGAGTCACTATGGCTACACCTTC
CASSNRGSHYGYTF
>TRBV29-1|TRBJ1-5|-|-
TGCAGCGTTGTCGAACAGTATAATCAGCCCCAGCATTTT
CSVVEQYNQPQHF
>TRBV19|TRBJ2-1|-|-
TGTGCCAGTAAGCAGGGTAGTTTCAATGAGCAGTTCTTC
CASKQGSFNEQFF
>TRBV7-9|TRBJ2-7|-|-
TGTGCCAGCAGCCCCGGGGGTGTGCTGAAAGTAAGTTACGAGCAGTACTTC
CASSPGGVLKVSYEQYF